These 32 T cell receptor beta chains were sequenced from one sample in a study of immune evolution from preneoplasia to lung adenocarcinoma. Clones were sequenced by immunoSEQ multiplex PCR, and TCRdb holds only the in-frame ones, with some missing. This table has over 11,000 clones, roughly 80% appearing once. The source material was FFPE minimally invasive lung adenocarcinoma tissue. The receptor set was obtained from a person between 65 and 79 years old with lung adenocarcinoma.

The chain is built from TRBV7-9 and TRBJ1-5, with 9 nucleotides matching TRBD1. There are 14 residues in the CDR3. V lost 4 bases to trimming and J lost 7 bases; unmatched junction nucleotides: 5. Germline values: CDR1 SEHNR, CDR2 FQNEAQ (reference sequence). The CDR3 DNA reads as TGTGCCAGCAGCTCACAGGGGGCTCAGCAGCCCCAGCATTTT. It is translated as CASSSQGAQQPQHF.

In its sample, this clone was seen once. This chain links TRBV6-1 with TRBJ1-2, with D tentatively TRBD1 (6 bases). CDR3 length equals 18 residues. V dropped 4 bases and J dropped 1 base, with 22 bases sitting between them. CDR1 and CDR2 from the germline V gene are MNHNS and SASEGT. The CDR3 spells CASSVEVGGGSFNYGYTF. The CDR3 DNA is TGTGCCAGCAGTGTAGAGGTGGGAGGGGGATCCTTTAACTATGGCTACACCTTC.

The chain is built from TRBV30 and TRBJ2-2, with a weak D call TRBD1 (5 bases). The CDR3 loop spans 14 amino acids. Germline loops: CDR1 GTSNPN, CDR2 SVGIG (reference sequence). V lost 2 bases and J 4 bases, leaving 11 bases between the germline ends. The DNA of the CDR3 is TGTGCCTGGAGTCAGGGATTGAGCACCGGGGAGCTGTTTTTT. Translated, it gives CAWSQGLSTGELFF.

The chain has TRBV9 and TRBJ2-5, with TRBD2 identical over 7 bases. V lost 0 bases and J lost 2; bases outside the gene matches: 4. The CDR3 loop spans 15 amino acids. Looked up from germline, CDR1 is SGDLS and CDR2 is YYNGEE. The CDR3 reads CASSVDGGGQETQYF. For the CDR3, the DNA is TGTGCCAGCAGCGTAGATGGGGGGGGACAAGAGACCCAGTACTTC.

This chain links TRBV5-6 with TRBJ2-2, with no clear D. Trimming stripped 0 bases from V and 4 bases from J, with 7 bases between. The germline gives CDR1 SGHDT, CDR2 YYEEEE. The CDR3 sequence is 14 residues long. CDR3 nucleotide sequence: TGTGCCAGCAGCTTGGGTCAGGCCACCGGGGAGCTGTTTTTT. Its translation is CASSLGQATGELFF.

In regard to this clone: This same CDR3 is encoded by further DNA sequences in the sample. The chain couples TRBV5-1 to TRBJ2-7, with 10 bases aligning to TRBD1. CDR3 length: 14 residues. Germline loops: CDR1 SGHRS, CDR2 YFSETQ. J gave up 0 bases and V 4 bases, and 1 base lay outside the gene matches. The chain's CDR3 is CASSRDRGSYEQYF. CDR3 nucleotide sequence: TGCGCCAGCAGCAGGGACAGGGGCTCCTACGAGCAGTACTTC.

The chain combines TRBV11-3 with TRBJ2-7; unclear D gene. Germline lookup yields CDR1 SGHNT and CDR2 YENEEA. The V end was cut by 1 base, the J end by 0 bases, with 7 bases between. The CDR3 has 14 residues. CDR3 in DNA: TGTGCCAGCAGCTTAGGCCCTAGCTCCTACGAGCAGTACTTC. It specifies CASSLGPSSYEQYF.

This clone was seen once. The gene calls are TRBV28 and TRBJ2-7, with D unresolved. The germline V and J ends were trimmed by 2 bases and 7 bases, with 15 bases remaining between them. The CDR3 has 14 amino acids. Germline V gene data show CDR1 as MDHEN and CDR2 as SYDVKM. The CDR3 coding sequence is TGTGCCAGCAGTTTACCCCAGGCCCCCTGGGAGCAGTACTTC. It codes for CASSLPQAPWEQYF.

CDR3 DNA: TGTGCCAGTAAAACTAGCGGGATGGGAGATACGCAGTATTTT. This encodes CASKTSGMGDTQYF. The gene calls are TRBV19 and TRBJ2-3, with 10 bases lining up with TRBD2. The CDR3 runs 14 residues. Germline V gene data show CDR1 as LNHDA and CDR2 as SQIVND (reference sequence). Unmatched junction bases numbered 6, after V lost 7 bases and J lost 5 bases.

This clone appeared a few times. The J gene is TRBJ2-7, the V gene TRBV7-8; the match to TRBD1 covers 11 bases. V shed 6 bases and J 4 bases; nucleotides not matched to a gene: 8. The CDR3 loop spans 15 amino acids. Germline assignment: CDR1 SGHVS and CDR2 FQNEAQ. The CDR3 DNA is TGTGCCAGCAGATATGGACAGGGGGCTTCGTACGAGCAGTACTTC. Residues: CASRYGQGASYEQYF.

In DNA form, the CDR3 reads TGTGCCAGCAGTGAATGGGGGAACTCCTACGAGCAGTACTTC. Translation: CASSEWGNSYEQYF. This chain links TRBV6-1 with TRBJ2-7; D is perhaps TRBD1 or TRBD2 (5 bases each). Trimming took off 2 bases at V and 0 bases at J, with 8 bases between the two ends. Germline CDR1 MNHNS, CDR2 SASEGT. The CDR3 is 14 amino acids.

This rearrangement joins TRBV2 to TRBJ1-2, with 10 positions matching TRBD1. Looked up from germline, CDR1 is SNHLY and CDR2 is FYNNEI. After removal of 7 bases from V and 8 bases from J, the junction contained 10 bases not matched to a gene. The CDR3 length is 14 residues. The CDR3 region has the DNA TGTGCCAGCACCCAGTTCCCGGGACAGGGGGGCTACACCTTC. Protein sequence: CASTQFPGQGGYTF.

The V call is TRBV30, the J call TRBJ2-7; the D is unclear. The V and J ends lost 2 bases and 7 bases respectively, with 15 bases between them. The CDR3 totals 13 residues. Germline values: CDR1 GTSNPN, CDR2 SVGIG (reference sequence). In DNA, the CDR3 is TGTGCCTGGAGTCTAATAGACGGTGGGGAGCAGTACTTC. It encodes CAWSLIDGGEQYF.

This chain links TRBV28 with TRBJ1-4; maybe TRBD1 (5 bases). The CDR3 has 15 amino acids. Trimming took off 7 bases at V and 5 bases at J, with 17 bases between the two ends. Germline V CDR1 and CDR2: MDHEN, SYDVKM. The CDR3 sequence: CASNSGGGRNEKLFF. The CDR3 DNA reads TGTGCCAGCAACTCTGGGGGGGGTCGGAATGAAAAACTGTTTTTT.

This clone is labeled as medium-sized. The chain couples TRBV14 to TRBJ2-7, with D tentatively TRBD2 (6 bases). This CDR3 has 14 residues. From germline, CDR1 is SGHDN and CDR2 FVKESK. V was shortened by 7 bases and J by 0 bases, with 13 bases between the two germline ends. Here the CDR3 DNA reads TGTGCCAGCAAGAGGGACTCAAACTCCTACGAGCAGTACTTC. Translating it yields CASKRDSNSYEQYF.

The chain couples TRBV14 to TRBJ2-7; 8 bases are a match to TRBD1. V was pared by 5 bases and J by 4 bases, with 13 bases of the junction left unmatched. Germline loops: CDR1 SGHDN, CDR2 FVKESK. The CDR3 extends over 16 amino acids. CDR3: CASSTRTGSMIYEQYF. The CDR3 nucleotides read TGTGCCAGCAGCACCCGGACAGGGTCTATGATTTACGAGCAGTACTTC.

This chain uses TRBV15 with TRBJ2-4; 13 bases line up with TRBD2. CDR1 and CDR2 (germline): LNHNV, YYDKDF (reference sequence). This CDR3 spans 20 amino acids. The V segment lost 3 bases and the J segment 1 base; nucleotides outside the gene matches: 12. Here the CDR3 reads CATSRERTSGSIVAKNIQYF. DNA of the CDR3: TGTGCCACCAGCAGGGAAAGGACTAGCGGGAGTATTGTGGCCAAAAACATTCAGTACTTC.

The V and J genes are TRBV6-1 and TRBJ1-2, with 8 bases matching TRBD1. The CDR3 runs to 15 residues. CDR1 is MNHNS, CDR2 SASEGT, per germline. J lost 4 bases, V lost 8 bases, and 12 bases had no gene match. The CDR3, as DNA: TGTGCCAGCCGAACTCTGGACAGGGCGCTCTATGGCTACACCTTC. As protein: CASRTLDRALYGYTF.

V and J are TRBV30 and TRBJ1-5; D may be TRBD1 (5 bases). The CDR3 spans 16 residues. V was trimmed by 2 bases and J by 2 bases, leaving 16 bases between them. Germline assignment: CDR1 GTSNPN and CDR2 SVGIG (reference sequence). The CDR3 nucleotides read TGTGCCTGGAGTCCCCGGGGTAGGGGTGGCAATCAGCCCCAGCATTTT. Amino acids: CAWSPRGRGGNQPQHF. Drawing the rest from reference TRBV30 and TRBJ1-5, the complete variable domain is SQTIHQWPATLVQPVGSPLSLECTVEGTSNPNLYWYRQAAGRGLQLLFYSVGIGQISSEVPQNLSASRPQDRQFILSSKKLLLSDSGFYLCAWSPRGRGGNQPQHFGDGTRLSIL.

The chain is built from TRBV28 and TRBJ2-6; no clear D gene. Trimming stripped 6 bases from V and 2 bases from J, with 11 bases between. The CDR3 is made up of 15 amino acids. Germline CDR1 and CDR2: MDHEN and SYDVKM. The CDR3 loop reads CASRPTVPGANVLTF. The CDR3 DNA reads TGTGCCAGCAGGCCTACGGTCCCTGGGGCCAACGTCCTGACTTTC.

This chain joins TRBV9 and TRBJ2-2; 14 bases fit TRBD2. The CDR3 runs to 16 residues. V lost 4 bases, J lost 6 bases, and 5 bases stayed unmatched. Germline assignment: CDR1 SGDLS and CDR2 YYNGEE. CDR3 residues: CASSPGTSGSSGELFF. The CDR3 DNA follows: TGTGCCAGCAGCCCCGGGACTAGCGGGAGTTCCGGGGAGCTGTTTTTT.

The V and J genes are TRBV18 and TRBJ2-7; the match to TRBD2 covers 7 bases. The CDR3 totals 16 residues. Germline CDR1 KGHSH, CDR2 LQKENI. V was pared by 3 bases and J by 4 bases, with 12 bases of the junction left unmatched. In DNA form, the CDR3 reads TGTGCCAGCTCACCTCCCTCGGCGGGAGTCGGGTACGAGCAGTACTTC. This codes for CASSPPSAGVGYEQYF. The entire variable domain, with the rest obtained from reference TRBV18 and TRBJ2-7, is as follows: NAGVMQNPRHLVRRRGQEARLRCSPMKGHSHVYWYRQLPEEGLKFMVYLQKENIIDESGMPKERFSAEFPKEGPSILRIQQVVRGDSAAYFCASSPPSAGVGYEQYFGPGTRLTVT.

The chain carries TRBV6-1 and TRBJ2-7; D is perhaps TRBD1 (6 bases). Trimming removed 2 bases at V and 6 bases at J, with 20 bases between. This CDR3 region has 16 residues. CDR1 is MNHNS, CDR2 SASEGT, per germline. This CDR3 reads CASSEYPQGPSGEQYF. The DNA for the CDR3 is TGTGCCAGCAGTGAATACCCCCAGGGGCCGAGCGGCGAGCAGTACTTC.

This sequence joins TRBV5-4 and TRBJ2-1; 7 bases map to TRBD2. Germline assignment: CDR1 SGHNT and CDR2 YYREEE (reference sequence). This CDR3 is built from 14 residues. With V trimmed by 7 bases and J by 1 base, 5 bases remained unmatched. CDR3 protein: CASSSGGSYNEQFF. The CDR3 nucleotides read TGTGCCAGCTCCTCGGGGGGTTCCTACAATGAGCAGTTCTTC.

The CDR3 reads CASDRQGYGYTF. CDR3 nucleotides: TGTGCCAGCGACAGACAGGGGTATGGCTACACCTTC. This chain uses TRBV7-9 with TRBJ1-2, with 8 bases that match TRBD1. The V gene's germline CDR1 is SEHNR and CDR2 FQNEAQ (reference sequence). The length of the CDR3 is 12 residues. J gave up 5 bases and V 8 bases, and 4 bases lay outside the gene matches. Complete variable domain (other parts from reference TRBV7-9 and TRBJ1-2): DTGVSQNPRHKITKRGQNVTFRCDPISEHNRLYWYRQTLGQGPEFLTYFQNEAQLEKSRLLSDRFSAERPKGSFSTLEIQRTEQGDSAMYLCASDRQGYGYTFGSGTRLTVV.

The V gene is TRBV6-1, the J gene TRBJ1-3; D is undetermined. The V gene lost 5 bases and the J gene lost 0 bases, with 8 bases spanning the gap. The CDR3 has 14 residues. The germline gives CDR1 MNHNS, CDR2 SASEGT. CDR3 loop: CASSSLSSGNTIYF. CDR3 DNA: TGTGCCAGCAGTTCACTAAGCTCTGGAAACACCATATATTTT.

The genes are TRBV5-1 and TRBJ1-3; D uncertain. CDR3 size: 14 residues. V dropped 0 bases and J dropped 4 bases, with 8 bases sitting between them. Per the germline V gene, CDR1 is SGHRS and CDR2 is YFSETQ. The CDR3 loop is CASSLAPGGNTIYF. The CDR3 nucleotides are TGCGCCAGCAGCTTGGCCCCGGGGGGAAACACCATATATTTT.

This chain connects TRBV5-1 to TRBJ2-3; 7 bases agree with TRBD1. With 4 bases clipped from V and 2 bases from J, the junction kept 4 bases outside the gene matches. Per germline, CDR1 SGHRS and CDR2 YFSETQ. The CDR3 runs to 14 residues. The CDR3 sequence: CASSLGQDTDTQYF. DNA for the CDR3: TGCGCCAGCAGCCTCGGACAGGACACAGATACGCAGTATTTT.

The chain employs TRBV28 and TRBJ2-2; 8 bases match TRBD1. V dropped 10 bases and J dropped 4; count of bases not matched to a gene: 8. This CDR3 has 14 amino acids. The V gene's germline CDR1 is MDHEN and CDR2 SYDVKM. In DNA, the CDR3 is TGTGCCACCTCAGGGGGCGCGCGCACCGGGGAGCTGTTTTTT. Its protein product is CATSGGARTGELFF.

The V and J genes are TRBV11-2 and TRBJ1-6, with D hard to call. The V gene's germline CDR1 is SGHAT and CDR2 FQNNGV. The CDR3 is 14 amino acids. Trimming removed 0 bases at V and 7 bases at J, with 7 bases between. The CDR3 DNA reads as TGTGCCAGCAGCTTAGACCGGGTAAATTCACCCCTCCACTTT. It yields the protein CASSLDRVNSPLHF.

The CDR3 bases are TGTGCCAGCAGTGACGCGGACAGGGTCTGGGAGACCCAGTACTTC. Translated, it gives CASSDADRVWETQYF. The chain joins TRBV6-4 to TRBJ2-5; TRBD1 matches at 8 bases. Trimming cost V 2 bases and J 5 bases; bases outside gene matches: 7. The CDR3 has 15 residues. Germline-derived CDR1 and CDR2 are MRHNA and SNTAGT.

The gene calls are TRBV11-3 and TRBJ1-3; no definite D call. CDR3 size: 13 residues. CDR1 and CDR2 from the germline V gene are SGHNT and YENEEA. V lost 1 base and J 6 bases, leaving 7 bases between the germline ends. CDR3 protein: CASSLGLSNTIYF. In DNA, the CDR3 is TGTGCCAGCAGCTTAGGACTCTCAAACACCATATATTTT.